A selection of T cell receptor beta chains follows, all from one sample in a study of blood T cell repertoires in COVID-19. The protocol was immunoSEQ multiplex PCR, while the TCRdb copy is restricted to in-frame clones and leaves out a portion. The table lists about 330,000 clones, around 90% of them singletons. The sequencing input was peripheral blood. These receptors were collected from a man aged 18 to 30 who had recovered from COVID-19. Both conserved end residues are part of each CDR3. Fields, in order: J gene, V gene, clone size, D gene, CDR3 DNA, CDR3 protein. The D gene is left open where the match is weak. Not every row has a clone size; where given, it reads once, few, many or a size class.

TRBJ1-1,TRBV6-5,NA,TRBD1,TGTGCCAGCACCAGGACAGGGGCGAACACTGAAGCTTTCTTT,CASTRTGANTEAFF
TRBJ1-1,TRBV19,NA,TRBD1,TGTGCCAGTAGTATTGGACAGGGGACTGAAGCTTTCTTT,CASSIGQGTEAFF
TRBJ1-1,TRBV27,NA,NA,TGTGCCAGCTCAACAGGGAGCACTGAAGCTTTCTTT,CASSTGSTEAFF
TRBJ2-1,TRBV10-1,few,NA,TGCGCCAGCAGTGCGGGGGTATACAATGAGCAGTTCTTC,CASSAGVYNEQFF
TRBJ1-5,TRBV12-3/TRBV12-4,NA,NA,TGTGCCAGCAGCTTTGACAGGAATCAGCCCCAGCATTTT,CASSFDRNQPQHF
TRBJ2-3,TRBV19,NA,NA,TGTGCCAGTACTGACCTCGGGGATACGCAGTATTTT,CASTDLGDTQYF
TRBJ1-1,TRBV7-2,NA,TRBD1,TGTGCCAGCAGCTTACCAGGGACAGCCACTGAAGCTTTCTTT,CASSLPGTATEAFF
TRBJ2-7,TRBV10-1,once,NA,TGCGCCAGCAGTGAGGCTGGCAGATCCTACGAGCAGTACTTC,CASSEAGRSYEQYF
TRBJ1-2,TRBV6-5,NA,NA,TGTGCCAGCAGTTACGGGCAGGGTAACTATGGCTACACCTTC,CASSYGQGNYGYTF
TRBJ2-4,TRBV9,NA,TRBD2,TGTGCCAGCAGTGGGACTAGCCAAAACATTCAGTACTTC,CASSGTSQNIQYF
TRBJ2-1,TRBV7-3,NA,TRBD2,TGTGCCAGCAGCTTGGGGTGGGAGGGGTCTACTGAGCAGTTCTTC,CASSLGWEGSTEQFF
TRBJ1-1,TRBV2,NA,NA,TGTGCCAGCAGTGGGGCAGGGGAGATGAACACTGAAGCTTTCTTT,CASSGAGEMNTEAFF
TRBJ2-1,TRBV5-1,NA,TRBD2,TGCGCCAGCAGCTGGGGGACTAGCGGGGGTGCCCATGAGCAGTTCTTC,CASSWGTSGGAHEQFF
TRBJ2-7,TRBV7-6,once,TRBD1,TGTGCCAGCAGCTCCACGGCAGGGGGCCCCCACGAGCAGTACTTC,CASSSTAGGPHEQYF
TRBJ2-7,TRBV7-9,NA,NA,TGTGCCAGCATCCCGTTGGGCAGGGCGGCGTCCTACGAGCAGTACTTC,CASIPLGRAASYEQYF
TRBJ2-5,TRBV5-8,NA,TRBD1,TGTGCCAGCAGCATCGGGACAGTGGGAGAGACCCAGTACTTC,CASSIGTVGETQYF
TRBJ2-1,TRBV27,NA,TRBD2,TGTGCCAGCAGTTTTCCTACTGGGACTAGCGATAATGAGCAGTTCTTC,CASSFPTGTSDNEQFF
TRBJ1-3,TRBV14,NA,NA,TGTGCCAGCAGCCCTCGGGACACCCGAAACACCATATATTTT,CASSPRDTRNTIYF
TRBJ2-2,TRBV4-2,NA,NA,TGTGCCAGCAGCCAAGTGCTTTTGGAGTCGAACACCGGGGAGCTGTTTTTT,CASSQVLLESNTGELFF
TRBJ1-6,TRBV19,NA,NA,TGTGCCAGTAGTATCCAGGGGACATCACCCCTCCACTTT,CASSIQGTSPLHF
TRBJ2-1,TRBV4-1,NA,TRBD2,TGCGCCAGCAGCCAAGTGGTAGGACTAGCGAACAATGAGCAGTTCTTC,CASSQVVGLANNEQFF
TRBJ2-1,TRBV6-5,NA,NA,TGTGCCAGCAGTTACTCGGGGGGAAACGGGGAGCAGTTCTTC,CASSYSGGNGEQFF
TRBJ2-7,TRBV6-5,NA,NA,TGTGCCAGCAGGGACAGCCCCTACGAGCAGTACTTC,CASRDSPYEQYF
TRBJ2-7,TRBV5-8,NA,TRBD1,TGTGCCAGCAGCTCGACCGGGACAGGGGGGCACGAGCAGTACTTC,CASSSTGTGGHEQYF
TRBJ2-2,TRBV4-3,NA,NA,TGCGCCAGCAGCCAAGGGGGCGCGAACACCGGGGAGCTGTTTTTT,CASSQGGANTGELFF
TRBJ2-2,TRBV6-2/TRBV6-3,NA,TRBD1,TGTGCCAGCAGTCCGCCCCGGACAGGGAACACCGGGGAGCTGTTTTTT,CASSPPRTGNTGELFF
TRBJ2-3,TRBV19,NA,TRBD2,TGTGCCAGTATGGCGGGAGGGACGACAGATACGCAGTATTTT,CASMAGGTTDTQYF
TRBJ1-3,TRBV15,NA,NA,TGTGCCACCAGCAGAGGGCCCCTTCAAAATTCTGGAAACACCATATATTTT,CATSRGPLQNSGNTIYF
TRBJ2-1,TRBV19,NA,NA,TGTGCCAGTAGTTCCTGGGGGGGGGCCCGCGATGAGCAGTTCTTC,CASSSWGGARDEQFF
TRBJ2-1,TRBV7-9,NA,TRBD1,TGTGCCAGCAGCTTAGAGGACCTTAGATTAAGGGACAGGGGATCTTGGCAGTTCTTC,CASSLEDLRLRDRGSWQFF
TRBJ2-2,TRBV7-9,NA,NA,TGTGCCAGCAGCACAGGCGGGGAGCTGTTTTTT,CASSTGGELFF
TRBJ2-7,TRBV27,NA,NA,TGTGCCAGCAGTTTAAGGGGGTACGAGCAGTACTTC,CASSLRGYEQYF
TRBJ2-7,TRBV6-5,few,TRBD1,TGTGCCAGCAGTTACGCGGCAGGGGGAGCCTACGAGCAGTACTTC,CASSYAAGGAYEQYF
TRBJ1-5,TRBV6-5,NA,NA,TGTGCCAGTACGGAGGGCAATCAGCCCCAGCATTTT,CASTEGNQPQHF
TRBJ1-3,TRBV28,once,TRBD1,TGTGCCAGCAGCCTTCCCCTGGGACAGGGTGGAAACACCATATATTTT,CASSLPLGQGGNTIYF
TRBJ2-5,TRBV7-2,NA,NA,TGTGCCAGCAGCTTAGGTGGAGGAAGGGAGACCCAGTACTTC,CASSLGGGRETQYF
TRBJ2-1,TRBV9,NA,TRBD2,TGTGCCAGCAGCGTAGGACTAGCCGGCTACAATGAGCAGTTCTTC,CASSVGLAGYNEQFF
TRBJ2-5,TRBV19,NA,TRBD1,TGTGCCAGTAGTACCTGGACAGGGGGCGAGGAGACCCAGTACTTC,CASSTWTGGEETQYF
TRBJ2-6,TRBV5-1,NA,TRBD1,TGCGCCAGCAGCCTAGAGGGACAGGGGGCTGGGGCCAACGTCCTGACTTTC,CASSLEGQGAGANVLTF
TRBJ2-7,TRBV11-2,few,NA,TGTGCCAGCAGCCGTTACAGGGAGAACTCCTACGAGCAGTACTTC,CASSRYRENSYEQYF
TRBJ1-2,TRBV5-4,NA,TRBD1,TGTGCCAGCAGCTGGGGACAGAGGGGCTACACCTTC,CASSWGQRGYTF
TRBJ2-7,TRBV10-3,NA,TRBD1,TGTGCCATCAGTGAGTCGTTGGGGACAGTCTACGAGCAGTACTTC,CAISESLGTVYEQYF